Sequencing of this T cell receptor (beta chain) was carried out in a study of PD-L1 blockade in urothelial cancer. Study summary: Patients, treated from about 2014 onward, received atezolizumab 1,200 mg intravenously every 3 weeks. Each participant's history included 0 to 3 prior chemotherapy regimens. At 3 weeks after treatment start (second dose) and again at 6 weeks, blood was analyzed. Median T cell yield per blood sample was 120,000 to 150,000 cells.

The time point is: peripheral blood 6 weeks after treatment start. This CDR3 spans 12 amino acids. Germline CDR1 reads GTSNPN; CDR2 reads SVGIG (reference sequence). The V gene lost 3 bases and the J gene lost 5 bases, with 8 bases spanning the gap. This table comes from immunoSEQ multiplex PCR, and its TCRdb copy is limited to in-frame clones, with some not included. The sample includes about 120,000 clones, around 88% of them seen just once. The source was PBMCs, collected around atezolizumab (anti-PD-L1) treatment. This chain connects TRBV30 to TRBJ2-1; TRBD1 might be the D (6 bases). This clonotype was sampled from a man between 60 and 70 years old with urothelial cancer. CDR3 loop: CAWRDRHNEQFF. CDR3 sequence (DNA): TGTGCCTGGAGAGACAGGCACAATGAGCAGTTCTTC.